This T cell receptor (beta chain) is drawn from a study of T cell repertoires in cytomegalovirus infection. Whole-study findings and limits: People with CMV and the relevant HLA were identified by cumulative public TCR beta family frequency.

The length of the CDR3 is 14 residues. Germline lookup yields CDR1 MNHEY and CDR2 SVGEGT. V gave up 6 bases and J gave up 5 bases, with 14 bases separating them. This clonotype was seen only a few times. The antigen remains unidentified. TCRdb reprocessed the reads via MiXCR and lists one record per CDR3 protein. The sample has some 180,000 distinct CDR3 sequences; approximately 20% are singletons. The sequenced sample consisted of PBMCs. The origin of this receptor is a human donor in good health (CMV status not recorded). Some clones in this sample may be carry-over from other donors' samples. This chain connects TRBV6-2 or TRBV6-3 to TRBJ1-5, with D possibly TRBD1 on 5 matching bases. The CDR3 sequence is CASSHQGQDQPQHF. The CDR3 DNA sequence: TGTGCCAGCAGCCACCAGGGTCAGGATCAGCCCCAGCATTTT.